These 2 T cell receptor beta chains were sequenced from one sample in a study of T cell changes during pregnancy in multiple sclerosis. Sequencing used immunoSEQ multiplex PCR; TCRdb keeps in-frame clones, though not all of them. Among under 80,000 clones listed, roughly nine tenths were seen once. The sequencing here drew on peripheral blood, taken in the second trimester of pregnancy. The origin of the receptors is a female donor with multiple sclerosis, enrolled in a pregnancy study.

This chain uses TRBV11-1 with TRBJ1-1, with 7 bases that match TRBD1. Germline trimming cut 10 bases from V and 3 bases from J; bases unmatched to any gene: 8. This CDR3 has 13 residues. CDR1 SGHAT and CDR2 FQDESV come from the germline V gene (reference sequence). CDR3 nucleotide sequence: TGTGCCAACCAGGGGGAATCGGACACTGAAGCTTTCTTT. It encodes CANQGESDTEAFF.

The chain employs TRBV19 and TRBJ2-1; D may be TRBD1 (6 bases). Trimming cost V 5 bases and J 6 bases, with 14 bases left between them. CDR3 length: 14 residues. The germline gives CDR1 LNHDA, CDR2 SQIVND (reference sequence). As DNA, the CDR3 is TGTGCCAGTAGTTGGGGAACAGGGAGCAATGAGCAGTTCTTC. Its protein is CASSWGTGSNEQFF.